This TCR beta chain emerged from a study of control samples from healthy donors and cancer patients. Repertoires were generated with immunoSEQ multiplex PCR, while TCRdb's copy carries only in-frame clones and drops some. The sample data list about 210,000 clones. This CDR3 comprises 16 residues. The germline V and J ends were trimmed by 0 bases and 4 bases, with 13 bases remaining between them. CDR1 and CDR2 from the germline V gene are SGHRS and YFSETQ. The TCR comes from a woman between 25 and 40 years old in good health. Source material: blood. This sequence joins TRBV5-1 and TRBJ2-2; D gene ambiguous. The CDR3 reads CASSLDVGSGTGELFF. The CDR3 DNA sequence: TGCGCCAGCAGCTTGGACGTCGGGTCGGGCACCGGGGAGCTGTTTTTT.